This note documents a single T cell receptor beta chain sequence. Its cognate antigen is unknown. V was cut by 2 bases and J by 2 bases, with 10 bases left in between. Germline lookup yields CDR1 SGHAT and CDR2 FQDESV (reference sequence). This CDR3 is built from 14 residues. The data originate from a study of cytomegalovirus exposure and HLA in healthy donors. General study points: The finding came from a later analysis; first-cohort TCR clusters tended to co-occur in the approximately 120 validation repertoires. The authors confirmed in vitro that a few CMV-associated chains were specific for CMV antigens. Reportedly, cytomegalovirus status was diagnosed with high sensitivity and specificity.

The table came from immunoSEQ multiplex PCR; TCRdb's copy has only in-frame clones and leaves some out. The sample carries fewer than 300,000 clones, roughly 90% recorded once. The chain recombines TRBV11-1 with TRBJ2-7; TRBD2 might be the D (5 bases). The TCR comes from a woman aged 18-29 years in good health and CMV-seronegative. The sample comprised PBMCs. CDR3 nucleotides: TGTGCCAGCAGCTTACCGGGAACCACCTACGAGCAGTACTTC. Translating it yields CASSLPGTTYEQYF. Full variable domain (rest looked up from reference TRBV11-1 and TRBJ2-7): EAEVAQSPRYKITEKSQAVAFWCDPISGHATLYWYRQILGQGPELLVQFQDESVVDDSQLPKDRFSAERLKGVDSTLKIQPAELGDSAMYLCASSLPGTTYEQYFGPGTRLTVT.